This entry concerns a single TCR beta chain. Its antigen remains unidentified. This sample was taken from a study of cytomegalovirus exposure and HLA in healthy donors. Study-level results: Cytomegalovirus association was assigned to about 150 TCR beta chains. A later analysis found first-cohort TCR clusters tended to co-occur in the 130 or so validation repertoires.

Germline lookup yields CDR1 MDHEN and CDR2 SYDVKM. The CDR3 covers 13 residues. V lost 4 bases to trimming and J lost 15 bases, with 19 bases between them. The donors were members of the validation cohort comprising about 120 subjects, separate from the roughly 690-subject first cohort. The assay was immunoSEQ multiplex PCR, and TCRdb's table has in-frame clones only and misses some. This sample yields approximately 72,000 clones, of which around 95% are seen a single time; 0.5% to 0.75% belongs to the top ten. This sequence joins TRBV28 and TRBJ1-3; D perhaps matches TRBD1 (6 bases). The sequence derives from a woman aged 18-29 years in good health and CMV-seronegative. The sequencing sample was made of PBMCs. CDR3 sequence reads: CASSSFPPGHPYF. CDR3 in DNA: TGTGCCAGCAGTTCCTTCCCTCCGGGACATCCATATTTT.